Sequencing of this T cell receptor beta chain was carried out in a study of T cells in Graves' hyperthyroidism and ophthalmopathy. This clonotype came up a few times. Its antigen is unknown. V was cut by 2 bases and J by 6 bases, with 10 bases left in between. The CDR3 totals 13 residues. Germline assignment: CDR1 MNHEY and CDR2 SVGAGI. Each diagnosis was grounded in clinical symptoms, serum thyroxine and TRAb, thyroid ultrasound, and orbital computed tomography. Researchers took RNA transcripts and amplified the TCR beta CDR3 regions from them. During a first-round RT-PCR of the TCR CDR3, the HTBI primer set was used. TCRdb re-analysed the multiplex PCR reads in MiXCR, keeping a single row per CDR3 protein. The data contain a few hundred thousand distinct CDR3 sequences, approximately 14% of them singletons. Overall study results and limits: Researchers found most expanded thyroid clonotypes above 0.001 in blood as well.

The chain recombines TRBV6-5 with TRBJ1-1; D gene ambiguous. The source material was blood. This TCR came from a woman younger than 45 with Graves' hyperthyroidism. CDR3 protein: CASSYIARPEAFF. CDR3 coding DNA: TGTGCCAGCAGTTACATAGCACGCCCTGAAGCTTTCTTT.